Listed here is a single T cell receptor (beta chain). This clonotype is a singleton in its sample. The antigen this receptor binds is unknown. Base qualities are missing; no much larger clone stands one base away. One read provides weak support. Amplification of TCR beta CDR3 regions was carried out from RNA transcripts. The first round of RT-PCR for the TCR CDR3 was performed with the HTBI primer set and the Qiagen OneStep RT-PCR kit. Libraries were constructed in a second round of multiplex PCR, after which size selection and purification were carried out. Paired-end sequencing of the libraries was performed with 100 bp reads on an Illumina HiSeq2000. Per the original workflow: SOAPnuke was used to process the raw data, throwing out any read that contained adapters or uncalled bases, had a mean Phred below 15, or lacked an exact constant-primer or identifier match. High-quality paired reads were merged using COPE v1.2.5, and each unique nucleotide sequence was defined as a clonotype. Clonotypes were aligned to IMGT TRBV, TRBD and TRBJ reference segments using MiTCR v1.1. Analysis was restricted to V-J combinations with a frequency above 0.0001, which covered about 99% of repertoires. A TCS score was defined as the ratio between F50 (clonal expansion) and ExV (chaos), using BLOSUM62-based TCRdist between CDR3 peptides within each V-J. Welch's t-statistics and random forest reduced some 510 V-J features to 10 to 15, which were used in a naive Bayes classifier (R e1071). The public reads were run again by TCRdb, first through fastp at Q25 and then through MiXCR, and only productive beta chains were kept. Every CDR3 protein is listed once, alongside the most common genes and DNA of its rows. These V and J calls rely on TCRdb rather than the paper's analysis. Present in this sample are 200,000 to 250,000 distinct CDR3 sequences, about a sixth of which were seen just once. The ten biggest clones cover under 65% of the sample.

Graves' hyperthyroidism was defined as stable when no progression to ophthalmopathy occurred over 18 months of follow-up. The hyperthyroidism patients were between 18 and 65 years old and newly diagnosed, with a disease duration of less than 2 months. Exclusion was applied to patients with uncontrolled infections, other autoimmune diseases, pregnancy or lactation. Diagnoses relied on clinical symptoms, serum thyroxine and TRAb, thyroid ultrasound and orbital computed tomography. PBMCs were separated from over 9 ml of fresh peripheral blood using Ficoll-Paque density gradient centrifugation. Total RNA was extracted using Trizol reagent, and RNA quality was assessed on an Agilent 2100 Bioanalyzer. Including cysteine and phenylalanine, the CDR3 has 16 amino acids. The sequence is cut down to CDR3 DNA, 48 bases in frame from base 1. The V end gives up 4 bases and the J end 10 bases, leaving 14 bases in the junction not matched to a gene. Looking up the germline V gene yields CDR1 ENHRY and CDR2 SYGVKD.

The data are from a study of T cells in Graves' hyperthyroidism and ophthalmopathy (dated by TCRdb to the late 2010s). Regarding the complete study: Peripheral blood samples were taken at the time of initial diagnosis, prior to any treatment. In addition, the study compared T-cell repertoires in thyroid tissue and in blood from five to seven Graves' hyperthyroidism patients. Following sampling, methimazole starting at 30 mg daily was given to hyperthyroidism patients, and high-dose intravenous methylprednisolone was given to ophthalmopathy patients. To identify TCR V-J signatures that set the groups apart, the researchers used a discovery cohort of 90 to 100 patients, made up of approximately 43 with Graves' ophthalmopathy and approximately 57 with stable Graves' hyperthyroidism. The 95 to 100 discovery patients were randomly split 7:3 into training and test sets. According to the paper, TCR Vbeta CDR3 sequencing was carried out on roughly 130 peripheral blood samples, which came from around 43 ophthalmopathy, 80 or so hyperthyroidism and approximately 17 progressor patients. Prospective prediction of ophthalmopathy was tested in an independent validation cohort consisting of 18 to 20 hyperthyroidism patients and more than 15 patients who later progressed to ophthalmopathy.

Findings and caveats that apply to the study as a whole: Sample size was not statistically predetermined, and blinding of investigators to group allocation was not performed. A model built on a 13 V-J signature distinguished ophthalmopathy from stable hyperthyroidism, reaching around 90% sensitivity and about 81% specificity in cross-validation and 80%/75% in testing. During validation, the model predicted progression to ophthalmopathy a median of roughly 7.1 months ahead of onset, with almost 71% sensitivity and 72% to 80% specificity. Most expanded thyroid clonotypes (frequency above 0.001) were also detected in blood, suggesting blood repertoires may reflect thyroid immune responses.

The sequence joins TRBV10-3 to TRBJ2-1; TRBD2 agrees with 9 junctional bases. The origin of this receptor is a man aged 45 to 65 with Graves' hyperthyroidism. What was sequenced was blood. The nucleotides read TGTGCCATCAGTGTGGCGGCGGGAGGGACCTCCGGGGAGCAGTTCTTC. It is translated as CAISVAAGGTSGEQFF.